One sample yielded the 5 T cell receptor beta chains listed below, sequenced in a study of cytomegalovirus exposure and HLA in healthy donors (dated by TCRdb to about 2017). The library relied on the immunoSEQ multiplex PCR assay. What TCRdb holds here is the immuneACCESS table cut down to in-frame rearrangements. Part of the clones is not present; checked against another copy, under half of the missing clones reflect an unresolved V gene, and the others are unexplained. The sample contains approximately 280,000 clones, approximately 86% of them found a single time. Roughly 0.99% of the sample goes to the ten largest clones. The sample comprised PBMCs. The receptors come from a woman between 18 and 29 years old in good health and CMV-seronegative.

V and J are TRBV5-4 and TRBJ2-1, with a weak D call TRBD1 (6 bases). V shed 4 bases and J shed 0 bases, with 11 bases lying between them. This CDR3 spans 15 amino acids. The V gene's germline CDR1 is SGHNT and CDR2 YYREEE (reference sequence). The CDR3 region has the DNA TGTGCCAGCAGCGAAGGACAGAGCTCCTACAATGAGCAGTTCTTC. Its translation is CASSEGQSSYNEQFF.

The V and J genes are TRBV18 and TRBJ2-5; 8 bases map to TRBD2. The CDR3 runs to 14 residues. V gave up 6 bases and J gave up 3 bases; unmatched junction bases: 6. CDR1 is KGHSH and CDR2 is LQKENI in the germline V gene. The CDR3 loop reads CASSLSAGEETQYF. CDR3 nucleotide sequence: TGTGCCAGCTCCCTCTCAGCGGGAGAAGAGACCCAGTACTTC.

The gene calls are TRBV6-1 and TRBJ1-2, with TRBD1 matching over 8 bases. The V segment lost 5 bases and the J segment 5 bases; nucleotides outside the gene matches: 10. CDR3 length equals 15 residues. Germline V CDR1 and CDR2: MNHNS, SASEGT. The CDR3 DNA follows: TGTGCCAGCAGTCGACCCAACAACAGGGGGTATGGCTACACCTTC. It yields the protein CASSRPNNRGYGYTF.

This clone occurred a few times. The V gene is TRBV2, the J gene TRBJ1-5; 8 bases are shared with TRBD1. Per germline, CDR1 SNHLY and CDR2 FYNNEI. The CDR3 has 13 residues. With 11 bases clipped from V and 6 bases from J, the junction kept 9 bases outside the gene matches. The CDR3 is CAASLQGGQPQHF. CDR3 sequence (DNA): TGTGCCGCCTCATTACAGGGGGGTCAGCCCCAGCATTTT.

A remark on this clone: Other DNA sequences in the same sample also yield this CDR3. The DNA for the CDR3 is TGTGCCAGCAGCGTAGCCCAAAACTATGGCTACACCTTC. Protein: CASSVAQNYGYTF. V is TRBV9 and J is TRBJ1-2; D not certain. This CDR3 spans 13 amino acids. V lost 0 bases and J lost 2, with 5 bases in between. Germline CDR1 is SGDLS and CDR2 is YYNGEE.